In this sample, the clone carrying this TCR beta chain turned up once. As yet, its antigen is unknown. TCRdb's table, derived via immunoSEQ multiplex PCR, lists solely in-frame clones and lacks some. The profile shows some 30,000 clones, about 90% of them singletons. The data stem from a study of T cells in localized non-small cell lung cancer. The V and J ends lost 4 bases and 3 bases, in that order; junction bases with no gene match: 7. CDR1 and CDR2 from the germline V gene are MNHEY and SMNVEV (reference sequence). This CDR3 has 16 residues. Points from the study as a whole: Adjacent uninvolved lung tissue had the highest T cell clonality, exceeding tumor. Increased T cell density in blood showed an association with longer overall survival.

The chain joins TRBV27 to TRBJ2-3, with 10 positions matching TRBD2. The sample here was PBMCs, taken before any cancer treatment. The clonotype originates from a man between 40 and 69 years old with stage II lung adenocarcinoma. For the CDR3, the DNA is TGTGCCAGCAGTTCCCCGAGCGGGAGGGCGACAGATACGCAGTATTTT. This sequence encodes CASSSPSGRATDTQYF.